This T cell receptor beta chain originates from a study of PD-1 blockade in classical Hodgkin lymphoma. The overall study: Patients were dosed intravenously with nivolumab at 3 mg/kg every 2 weeks. General study points: Relapsed/refractory patients reportedly had the lowest baseline TCR diversity, below newly diagnosed patients, who were below healthy donors. Complete responders' baseline diversity resembled that of newly diagnosed patients. CD4+ TCR diversity climbed significantly by C4D1, unlike CD8+ TCR diversity.

Using immunoSEQ multiplex PCR, the repertoire was profiled, and TCRdb retains in-frame clones only, with some absent. The table lists 95,000 or so clones, roughly 84% of them singletons, with 12% in the top ten. Per the germline V gene, CDR1 is SGHDN and CDR2 is FVKESK. The CDR3 is made up of 15 amino acids. Trimming stripped 0 bases from V and 3 bases from J, with 8 bases between. Remarks on this clone: Its target is not known.

Each patient relapsed following autologous stem cell transplantation, and prior brentuximab vedotin exposure differed. Sequenced material: peripheral blood mononuclear cells (PBMCs), taken at baseline. The sequence was obtained from a human donor with classical Hodgkin lymphoma. The genes are TRBV14 and TRBJ2-2; D is unresolved. CDR3 loop: CASSQELLYTGELFF. The CDR3 nucleotides are TGTGCCAGCAGCCAAGAGCTCTTATACACCGGGGAGCTGTTTTTT.